One sample yielded the 16 T cell receptor beta chains listed below, sequenced in a study of T cell repertoires in cytomegalovirus infection. Via MiXCR, TCRdb re-called the reads, giving one row per CDR3 protein. This table holds some 940,000 distinct CDR3 sequences, approximately 32% found once. These TCRs' antigens remain unknown. The input for sequencing was cultured CD8+ T cells from PBMCs, taken from culture after CMV antigen stimulation. These receptors were collected from a human donor in good health (CMV status not recorded). Some clones in this sample may be carry-over from other donors' samples.

This rearrangement joins TRBV10-3 to TRBJ2-3; TRBD1 might be the D (6 bases). This CDR3 contains 14 residues. The germline gives CDR1 ENHRY, CDR2 SYGVKD. Trimming took off 6 bases at V and 4 bases at J, with 14 bases between the two ends. CDR3 protein: CAIRQGDRADTQYF. The CDR3 coding sequence is TGTGCCATCAGACAGGGAGATAGGGCAGATACGCAGTATTTT.

This clonotype was observed a few times. The genes are TRBV7-9 and TRBJ1-4; maybe TRBD1 (5 bases). The CDR3 loop spans 15 amino acids. V was shortened by 1 base and J by 8 bases, with 14 bases between the two germline ends. Per the germline V gene, CDR1 is SEHNR and CDR2 is FQNEAQ (reference sequence). CDR3 nucleotide sequence: TGTGCCAGCAGCTTAGTATCGCAGGGTGAAGAAAAACTGTTTTTT. As protein: CASSLVSQGEEKLFF.

This clonotype was detected only a few times. The chain's CDR3 is CASSFDWAYYGYTF. The CDR3 bases are TGTGCCAGCAGTTTCGATTGGGCCTACTATGGCTACACCTTC. The chain recombines TRBV12-3 or TRBV12-4 with TRBJ1-2; D ambiguous. The length of the CDR3 is 14 residues. V shed 3 bases and J shed 3 bases, with 11 bases lying between them.

This clonotype was seen a single time. The rearrangement uses TRBV28 and TRBJ1-1; D is possibly TRBD1 (6 bases). This CDR3 is built from 12 residues. Germline-derived CDR1 and CDR2 are MDHEN and SYDVKM. Trimming stripped 6 bases from V and 11 bases from J, with 16 bases between. DNA for the CDR3: TGTGCCAGCAGCCAACAGGGTGGGGAGGCTTTCTTT. Encoded protein: CASSQQGGEAFF.

The rearrangement links TRBV12-3 or TRBV12-4 to TRBJ2-1; D may be TRBD1 or TRBD2 (5 bases each). The CDR3 has 15 residues. V was pared by 3 bases and J by 7 bases, with 16 bases between. In DNA, the CDR3 is TGTGCCAGCAGTTTGGGGGTGACCAGGAATAATGAGCAGTTCTTC. Protein product: CASSLGVTRNNEQFF.

This clonotype has a handful of counts. The chain carries TRBV7-9 and TRBJ2-4; D is perhaps TRBD1 or TRBD2 (5 bases each). There are 22 residues in the CDR3. The V gene's germline CDR1 is SEHNR and CDR2 FQNEAQ (reference sequence). The V and J ends lost 5 bases and 2 bases respectively, with 34 bases between them. The CDR3 DNA sequence: TGTGCCAGCAGCCTAGGCTGGGACCGAGGACCTCAGCCCCTACCCTCCAAAAACATTCAGTACTTC. This sequence encodes CASSLGWDRGPQPLPSKNIQYF.

This clonotype was detected only a few times. The J gene is TRBJ2-1, the V gene TRBV4-2, with a weak D call TRBD2 (5 bases). In germline, CDR1 is LGHNA, CDR2 YNFKEQ. The V and J ends lost 0 bases and 2 bases respectively, with 8 bases between them. This CDR3 contains 15 residues. The CDR3 coding sequence is TGTGCCAGCAGCCAAGATCTAGCCCCCTACAATGAGCAGTTCTTC. Translation gives CASSQDLAPYNEQFF.

This clonotype has a handful of counts. The genes are TRBV29-1 and TRBJ2-1; 9 positions agree with TRBD1. From germline, CDR1 is SQVTM and CDR2 ANQGSEA. After removal of 7 bases from V and 3 bases from J, the junction contained 4 bases not matched to a gene. CDR3 length: 13 amino acids. The DNA for the CDR3 is TGCAGCGGCAGGACAGGGGACTACAATGAGCAGTTCTTC. Translating gives CSGRTGDYNEQFF.

This clonotype has at least ten counts. The chain employs TRBV7-6 and TRBJ1-6; a weak D match, TRBD1 (5 bases). The CDR3 has 12 residues. Trimming shortened V by 6 bases and J by 10 bases, and 10 bases separated the two germline ends. Germline CDR1 is SGHVS and CDR2 is FNYEAQ. CDR3 sequence reads: CASSQTGSPLHF. The CDR3 DNA reads TGTGCCAGCAGTCAAACAGGCTCACCCCTCCACTTT.

The chain links TRBV6-2 or TRBV6-3 to TRBJ2-3, with D possibly being TRBD2 (6 bases). Germline lookup yields CDR1 MNHEY and CDR2 SVGEGT. Trimming stripped 8 bases from V and 4 bases from J, with 22 bases between. CDR3 length: 16 amino acids. The CDR3 here is CASSSELRGTADTQYF. CDR3 DNA sequence: TGTGCCAGCTCGTCCGAACTTCGGGGGACGGCAGATACGCAGTATTTT.

This clonotype was detected a few times. The rearrangement uses TRBV2 and TRBJ1-2, with D tentatively TRBD1 (5 bases). CDR3 length equals 14 residues. CDR1 and CDR2 from the germline V gene are SNHLY and FYNNEI. Trimming shortened V by 1 base and J by 6 bases, and 12 bases separated the two germline ends. The CDR3 sequence is CASSEVGRVHGYTF. Here the CDR3 DNA reads TGTGCCAGCAGTGAAGTGGGCAGGGTTCATGGCTACACCTTC.

The rearrangement joins TRBV10-3 to TRBJ2-1; D is uncertain. The CDR3 contains 14 residues. Germline V gives CDR1 ENHRY, CDR2 SYGVKD. The V end was cut by 2 bases, the J end by 7 bases, with 12 bases between. The DNA for the CDR3 is TGTGCCATCAGTGAGCTCACGAACGAGAATGAGCAGTTCTTC. Its protein product is CAISELTNENEQFF.

This clonotype was counted at least ten times. This rearrangement joins TRBV7-6 to TRBJ2-7, with D perhaps matching TRBD1 (6 bases). Germline CDR1 reads SGHVS; CDR2 reads FNYEAQ. Trimming cost V 2 bases and J 3 bases, with 14 bases left between them. The CDR3 runs 15 residues. The CDR3 DNA reads as TGTGCCAGCAGCTTATTCCAGGGGCCGCACTACGAGCAGTACTTC. It codes for CASSLFQGPHYEQYF.

The rearrangement uses TRBV4-1 and TRBJ2-5; D gene unclear. Trimming cost V 3 bases and J 4 bases, with 12 bases left between them. The CDR3 sequence is 14 residues long. The germline V gene has CDR1 MGHRA and CDR2 YSYEKL. In DNA, the CDR3 is TGCGCCAGCAGCCATATCTCAACTGGAGAGACCCAGTACTTC. Translated: CASSHISTGETQYF.

In this sample, this clonotype turned up a few times. J is TRBJ2-7 and V is TRBV4-1, with D perhaps TRBD1 (5 bases). Per the germline V gene, CDR1 is MGHRA and CDR2 is YSYEKL. The CDR3 is 15 residues long. Trimming took off 2 bases at V and 2 bases at J, with 13 bases between the two ends. DNA of the CDR3: TGCGCCAGCAGCCAAACCGACAGCGATACCTACGAGCAGTACTTC. Its protein is CASSQTDSDTYEQYF.

This clonotype was picked up many times. The chain uses TRBV7-6 and TRBJ2-1; weak D call: TRBD2 (5 bases). Per germline, CDR1 SGHVS and CDR2 FNYEAQ. This CDR3 spans 14 amino acids. V was pared by 3 bases and J by 5 bases, with 11 bases between. The CDR3 DNA reads TGTGCCAGCAGCTTGGAGCGGAACCACAATGAGCAGTTCTTC. Translating it yields CASSLERNHNEQFF.